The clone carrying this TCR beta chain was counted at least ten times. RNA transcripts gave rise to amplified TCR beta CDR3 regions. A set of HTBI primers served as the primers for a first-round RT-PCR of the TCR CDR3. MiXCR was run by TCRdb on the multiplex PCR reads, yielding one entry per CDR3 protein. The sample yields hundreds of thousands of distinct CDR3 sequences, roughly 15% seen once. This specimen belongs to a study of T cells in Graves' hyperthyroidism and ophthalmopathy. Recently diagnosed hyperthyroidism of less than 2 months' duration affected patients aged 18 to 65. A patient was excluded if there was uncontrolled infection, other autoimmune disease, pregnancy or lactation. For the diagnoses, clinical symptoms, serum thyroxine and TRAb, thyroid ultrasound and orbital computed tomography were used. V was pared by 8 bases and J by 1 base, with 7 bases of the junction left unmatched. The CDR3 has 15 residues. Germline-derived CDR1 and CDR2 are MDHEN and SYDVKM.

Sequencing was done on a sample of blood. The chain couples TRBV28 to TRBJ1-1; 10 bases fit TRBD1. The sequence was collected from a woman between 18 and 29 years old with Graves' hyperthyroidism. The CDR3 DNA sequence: TGTGCCAGCGGGAAAGGGGACAGGGGGAACACTGAAGCTTTCTTT. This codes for CASGKGDRGNTEAFF.